These 25 T cell receptor beta chains came from one sample sequenced in a study of blood T cell repertoires in COVID-19. Sequenced by immunoSEQ multiplex PCR; TCRdb stores in-frame clones only, minus some. The table has around 94,000 clones, just under 85% seen once. The source material was peripheral blood. These receptors all come from a middle-aged man with active or convalescent COVID-19.

This sequence joins TRBV6-5 and TRBJ1-4, with D possibly TRBD1 on 5 matching bases. The V gene lost 6 bases and the J gene lost 7 bases, with 12 bases spanning the gap. The CDR3 loop spans 13 amino acids. The germline V gene encodes CDR1 MNHEY and CDR2 SVGAGI. The CDR3 loop reads CASRNRGAEKLFF. In nucleotides, the CDR3 is TGTGCCAGCAGAAATCGCGGGGCTGAAAAACTGTTTTTT.

The chain combines TRBV13 with TRBJ1-6, with 7 bases lining up with TRBD1. The V gene end was trimmed by 3 bases and the J gene end by 5 bases; junction bases not matched to a gene: 7. The CDR3 consists of 16 residues. The germline V gene encodes CDR1 PRHDT and CDR2 FYEKMQ (reference sequence). Here the CDR3 DNA reads TGTGCCAGCAGCTTCCGGACAGGCAGAGATAATTCACCCCTCCACTTT. Its protein product is CASSFRTGRDNSPLHF.

This rearrangement joins TRBV3-1 (or the pseudogene TRBV3-2) to TRBJ2-5; possible D gene TRBD1, 5 bases. Looked up from germline, CDR1 is LGHDT and CDR2 is YNNKEL (reference sequence). The CDR3 has 15 amino acids. V lost 0 bases and J lost 3, with 11 bases in between. CDR3 in amino acids: CASSQDFKGKETQYF. The CDR3 coding sequence is TGTGCCAGCAGCCAAGACTTCAAGGGGAAAGAGACCCAGTACTTC.

The chain employs TRBV15 and TRBJ1-1; no firm D call. V was trimmed by 3 bases and J by 0 bases, leaving 8 bases between them. The CDR3 covers 14 residues. Germline CDR1 LNHNV, CDR2 YYDKDF (reference sequence). CDR3 protein: CATSRDLLNTEAFF. The CDR3 DNA is TGTGCCACCAGCAGGGACTTACTGAACACTGAAGCTTTCTTT.

The V call is TRBV6-5, the J call TRBJ2-3, with a weak D call TRBD2 (6 bases). CDR1 and CDR2 from the germline V gene are MNHEY and SVGAGI. V was shortened by 7 bases and J by 0 bases, with 14 bases between the two germline ends. The CDR3 is 15 residues long. CDR3 sequence reads: CASKIYGTSTDTQYF. The CDR3 DNA reads as TGTGCCAGCAAAATCTACGGGACTAGCACAGATACGCAGTATTTT.

The chain recombines TRBV11-2 with TRBJ2-7; TRBD2 matches at 7 bases. The CDR3 is 15 residues long. The germline CDR1 and CDR2 sequences are SGHAT and FQNNGV. Losses at the gene ends were 3 bases for V and 0 bases for J; bases not matched to a gene: 5. CDR3 protein: CASSFAGGSSYEQYF. DNA for the CDR3: TGTGCCAGCAGCTTTGCCGGGGGGAGCTCCTACGAGCAGTACTTC.

This chain connects TRBV7-9 to TRBJ2-7; 7 nucleotides align to TRBD1. With V trimmed by 3 bases and J by 5 bases, 7 bases remained unmatched. Germline V gene lookup returns CDR1 SEHNR and CDR2 FQNEAQ (reference sequence). The CDR3 sequence is 14 residues long. The CDR3 loop is CASSFSGGLNEQYF. The CDR3 DNA sequence: TGTGCCAGCAGCTTCTCAGGGGGTTTGAACGAGCAGTACTTC.

The V call is TRBV6-1, the J call TRBJ2-5; TRBD1 agrees at 7 bases. The CDR3 consists of 15 residues. V shed 3 bases and J 5 bases; nucleotides not matched to a gene: 9. Germline V gene sequence: CDR1 MNHNS, CDR2 SASEGT. The chain's CDR3 is CASSETTGSWETQYF. The CDR3 coding sequence is TGTGCCAGCAGTGAGACGACAGGGAGTTGGGAGACCCAGTACTTC.

The chain has TRBV7-9 and TRBJ2-5; 7 bases agree with TRBD2. V lost 5 bases and J lost 5; bases outside the gene matches: 17. The CDR3 is made up of 17 amino acids. The germline CDR1 and CDR2 sequences are SEHNR and FQNEAQ (reference sequence). CDR3 coding DNA: TGTGCCAGCAGCCGACTATTAATGGGAGGGACGAGGGAGACCCAGTACTTC. Translating gives CASSRLLMGGTRETQYF.

This chain connects TRBV27 to TRBJ1-4; 7 bases align to TRBD1. Losses at the gene ends were 2 bases for V and 8 bases for J; bases not matched to a gene: 5. The CDR3 is 14 amino acids. Looked up from germline, CDR1 is MNHEY and CDR2 is SMNVEV (reference sequence). The CDR3 spells CASSLHRGGEKLFF. DNA for the CDR3: TGTGCCAGCAGTTTACACAGGGGCGGAGAAAAACTGTTTTTT.

This clone was seen more than once but under ten times. J is TRBJ2-1 and V is TRBV12-5, with a possible D match to TRBD1 (5 bases). The CDR3 is 16 residues long. Trimming took 7 bases from V and 5 from J, leaving 21 bases between them. Germline CDR1 is LGHNT and CDR2 is FRNRAP. CDR3 loop: CASDQGRHGYDNEQFF. CDR3 in DNA: TGTGCTAGTGATCAGGGAAGACATGGATACGACAATGAGCAGTTCTTC.

The chain employs TRBV5-4 and TRBJ1-2, with 8 bases identical to TRBD1. CDR1 is SGHNT and CDR2 is YYREEE in the germline V gene (reference sequence). The CDR3 has 13 residues. J gave up 6 bases and V 4 bases, and 5 bases lay outside the gene matches. The CDR3 spells CASSTGQGNGYTF. CDR3 nucleotides: TGTGCCAGCAGCACCGGACAGGGAAATGGCTACACCTTC.

The chain is built from TRBV11-3 and TRBJ1-1, with D tentatively TRBD1 (5 bases). This CDR3 is built from 17 residues. Germline V gives CDR1 SGHNT, CDR2 YENEEA. V lost 0 bases and J 4 bases, leaving 18 bases between the germline ends. This chain's CDR3 is CASSLDARVGPGTEAFF. DNA for the CDR3: TGTGCCAGCAGCTTAGATGCTAGGGTGGGGCCGGGCACTGAAGCTTTCTTT.

This chain uses TRBV2 with TRBJ1-3; 10 bases fit TRBD1. This CDR3 has 15 residues. Germline lookup yields CDR1 SNHLY and CDR2 FYNNEI. V gave up 5 bases and J gave up 4 bases; unmatched junction bases: 5. The CDR3 coding sequence is TGTGCCAGCAGTCCGGGACAGGGGAGGGGAAACACCATATATTTT. Translation: CASSPGQGRGNTIYF.

The chain has TRBV14 and TRBJ2-7; 9 positions agree with TRBD1. The CDR3 loop spans 15 amino acids. Germline V gives CDR1 SGHDN, CDR2 FVKESK. Losses at the gene ends were 0 bases for V and 6 bases for J; bases not matched to a gene: 6. The CDR3 DNA reads as TGTGCCAGCAGCCAAGAAGGGACAGGGCCAATCGAGCAGTACTTC. This sequence encodes CASSQEGTGPIEQYF.

This clone appeared a few times. V and J are TRBV10-3 and TRBJ2-5, with 12 bases identical to TRBD2. Trimming removed 5 bases from V and 5 bases from J; junction bases left unmatched: 6. This CDR3 is 15 amino acids long. Germline CDR1 is ENHRY and CDR2 is SYGVKD. The CDR3 coding sequence is TGTGCCATCAGTCCGACTAGCGGGGGAGGGGAGACCCAGTACTTC. It specifies CAISPTSGGGETQYF.

The chain has TRBV9 and TRBJ1-5; the match to TRBD1 covers 9 bases. The CDR3 loop spans 16 amino acids. The ends lost 3 bases at V and 6 bases at J; junction bases unmatched: 10. Per germline, CDR1 SGDLS and CDR2 YYNGEE. For the CDR3, the DNA is TGTGCCAGCAGCGCCGGATTACAGGGGGCCGGTCAGCCCCAGCATTTT. Its translation: CASSAGLQGAGQPQHF.

This clone was seen many times. This chain joins TRBV27 and TRBJ2-1; D may be TRBD2 (6 bases). Germline-derived CDR1 and CDR2 are MNHEY and SMNVEV (reference sequence). Trimming pared 1 base from V and 4 bases from J, leaving 17 bases between. CDR3 length: 17 amino acids. Here the CDR3 reads CASSLYKGRTTYNEQFF. CDR3 DNA sequence: TGTGCCAGCAGTTTATATAAAGGACGGACTACATACAATGAGCAGTTCTTC.

The J gene is TRBJ1-2, the V gene TRBV29-1; a possible D gene is TRBD1 (5 bases). The CDR3 has 17 residues. Germline values: CDR1 SQVTM, CDR2 ANQGSEA. V lost 4 bases to trimming and J lost 0 bases, with 21 bases between them. The CDR3 here is CSVVGGASPRANYGYTF. CDR3 nucleotides: TGCAGCGTTGTCGGAGGGGCCAGCCCAAGGGCTAACTATGGCTACACCTTC.

V is TRBV20-1 and J is TRBJ2-1; D call uncertain. Germline loops: CDR1 DFQATT, CDR2 SNEGSKA (reference sequence). Deletions cut 3 bases from V and 14 bases from J, with 14 bases between. This CDR3 contains 11 residues. In nucleotides, the CDR3 is TGCAGTGCTAGCTTCCAGCTCCTAGAGTTCTTC. This codes for CSASFQLLEFF.

The CDR3 spells CASSERGAQETQYF. The CDR3, as DNA: TGTGCCAGCAGCGAGCGGGGGGCCCAAGAGACCCAGTACTTC. The V and J genes are TRBV9 and TRBJ2-5; TRBD2 agrees at 9 bases. The J segment lost 1 base and the V segment lost 3 bases, leaving 1 base of the junction unmatched. CDR3 length equals 14 residues. CDR1 is SGDLS and CDR2 is YYNGEE in the germline V gene. The full variable domain, in which reference TRBV9 and TRBJ2-5 provide the parts outside the CDR3, is DSGVTQTPKHLITATGQRVTLRCSPRSGDLSVYWYQQSLDQGLQFLIQYYNGEERAKGNILERFSAQQFPDLHSELNLSSLELGDSALYFCASSERGAQETQYFGPGTRLLVL.

The CDR3 bases are TGCGCCAGCAGTCTTCCATTGGGGGGCACTGAAGCTTTCTTT. The encoded protein is CASSLPLGGTEAFF. The chain employs TRBV5-1 and TRBJ1-1; tentative D call: TRBD1 (5 bases). This CDR3 has 14 residues. Germline V gene data show CDR1 as SGHRS and CDR2 as YFSETQ. V was cut by 5 bases and J by 4 bases, with 15 bases left in between.

V usage is TRBV6-1 and J usage is TRBJ2-1; 9 nucleotides align to TRBD1. The CDR3 length is 15 residues. V shed 1 base, J shed 10 bases, and the junction held 8 bases outside the gene matches. Germline values: CDR1 MNHNS, CDR2 SASEGT. CDR3: CASSEDWTGATEQFF. Here the CDR3 DNA reads TGTGCCAGCAGTGAAGATTGGACAGGGGCCACAGAGCAGTTCTTC.

CDR3 loop: CASRRTANSNQPQHF. CDR3 sequence (DNA): TGTGCCAGCAGGAGGACAGCGAATAGCAATCAGCCCCAGCATTTT. The genes are TRBV27 and TRBJ1-5; D might be TRBD1 (6 bases). The ends were cut back, 6 bases at V and 0 bases at J, with 12 bases in the middle. The CDR3 consists of 15 residues. Germline V CDR1 and CDR2: MNHEY, SMNVEV (reference sequence).

This chain connects TRBV4-3 to TRBJ1-2; no definite D call. CDR3 length: 16 amino acids. Trimming cost V 0 bases and J 7 bases, with 18 bases left between them. The germline V gene has CDR1 LGHNA and CDR2 YSLEER. The CDR3 DNA reads TGCGCCAGCAGCCAAGATAGGAGGGCCGAGGTCTCTGGCTACACCTTC. This translates into CASSQDRRAEVSGYTF.